The 13 T cell receptor beta chains below were found in one sample sequenced in a study of cytomegalovirus exposure and HLA in healthy donors (dated by TCRdb to 2017 to 2019). Library construction relied on the immunoSEQ multiplex PCR assay. For the multiplex PCR, a mixture combining 60 forward primers for TCR Vbeta segments and 13 reverse primers for TCR Jbeta segments was used. TCRdb obtained this table from immuneACCESS and retained in-frame rearrangements with V and J assigned. These tables miss some clones; where compared with another copy, unresolved V genes account for less than half of the shortfall, and the remainder is unexplained. Counted in this sample were nearly 110,000 clones; approximately 76% of them appeared once. About 2% of the sample comes from the top ten. Sequenced sample: PBMCs. The source is a young man in good health and CMV-seronegative.

This clone was detected once. The chain joins TRBV7-6 to TRBJ2-7, with TRBD2 matching 13 bases. The junction had 4 bases not matched to a gene; V was cut back by 5 bases and J by 3 bases. Germline V gives CDR1 SGHVS, CDR2 FNYEAQ. This CDR3 comprises 15 residues. Here the CDR3 reads CASSPGLAGDYEQYF. Here the CDR3 DNA reads TGTGCCAGCAGCCCTGGACTAGCGGGGGACTACGAGCAGTACTTC.

This CDR3 is CASSSTARAATF. In DNA, the CDR3 is TGTGCCAGCAGTTCCACAGCCAGGGCCGCCACCTTC. The J gene is TRBJ1-2, the V gene TRBV28; D possibly corresponds to TRBD1 (5 bases). Germline values: CDR1 MDHEN, CDR2 SYDVKM. Trimming shortened V by 4 bases and J by 13 bases, and 16 bases separated the two germline ends. CDR3 length: 12 residues.

The V and J genes are TRBV6-5 and TRBJ1-5; possibly TRBD1 for D (6 bases). Trimming shortened V by 7 bases and J by 2 bases, and 12 bases separated the two germline ends. CDR3 size: 14 residues. Germline V gene sequence: CDR1 MNHEY, CDR2 SVGAGI. CDR3 loop: CASTPYRGNQPQHF. In DNA, the CDR3 is TGTGCCAGCACCCCGTACAGGGGCAATCAGCCCCAGCATTTT.

This clone appeared once. The sample contains more than one DNA sequence encoding this CDR3. The rearrangement joins TRBV12-5 to TRBJ2-7, with TRBD1 identical over 7 bases. V trimming: 9 bases; J trimming: 3 bases; junction bases outside the gene matches: 2. This CDR3 comprises 11 residues. The V gene's germline CDR1 is LGHNT and CDR2 FRNRAP. CDR3 loop: CASGTDYEQYF. The CDR3 DNA sequence: TGTGCTAGCGGGACAGACTACGAGCAGTACTTC.

The table lists this clone with many counts. V usage is TRBV4-2 and J usage is TRBJ1-4; 9 nucleotides match TRBD1. The junction had 8 bases not matched to a gene; V was cut back by 2 bases and J by 7 bases. Germline V gives CDR1 LGHNA, CDR2 YNFKEQ. This CDR3 is 16 amino acids long. As DNA, the CDR3 is TGTGCCAGCAGCCAAACGTTGGACAGGGGTGGTGAAAAACTGTTTTTT. Translation: CASSQTLDRGGEKLFF.

The rearrangement links TRBV19 to TRBJ1-2; D may be TRBD1 (6 bases). Trimming cost V 3 bases and J 8 bases, with 10 bases left between them. Germline V gene lookup returns CDR1 LNHDA and CDR2 SQIVND (reference sequence). This CDR3 is 12 amino acids long. CDR3 region: CASSIVQGGYTF. In DNA, the CDR3 is TGTGCCAGTAGTATCGTACAGGGCGGCTACACCTTC.

The chain is built from TRBV7-3 and TRBJ2-3, with D maybe TRBD2 (6 bases). Per germline, CDR1 SGHTA and CDR2 FQGTGA. The CDR3 contains 20 residues. V was cut by 3 bases and J by 0 bases, with 25 bases left in between. CDR3 amino acids: CASSFYPPPVSGPSTDTQYF. DNA for the CDR3: TGTGCCAGCAGCTTTTATCCTCCCCCCGTTAGCGGCCCTAGCACAGATACGCAGTATTTT.

J is TRBJ2-2 and V is TRBV9; 8 bases are a match to TRBD1. The length of the CDR3 is 16 residues. Germline trimming cut 3 bases from V and 0 bases from J; bases unmatched to any gene: 4. Germline CDR1 and CDR2: SGDLS and YYNGEE. Here the CDR3 DNA reads TGTGCCAGCAGCGCCCGGACAGGGACGAACACCGGGGAGCTGTTTTTT. This translates into CASSARTGTNTGELFF. Together with reference TRBV9 and TRBJ2-2, the CDR3 gives the full variable domain: DSGVTQTPKHLITATGQRVTLRCSPRSGDLSVYWYQQSLDQGLQFLIQYYNGEERAKGNILERFSAQQFPDLHSELNLSSLELGDSALYFCASSARTGTNTGELFFGEGSRLTVL.

The chain carries TRBV4-3 and TRBJ1-1; TRBD1 matches at 10 bases. Germline V gene lookup returns CDR1 LGHNA and CDR2 YSLEER. The V gene end was trimmed by 1 base and the J gene end by 6 bases; junction bases not matched to a gene: 14. CDR3 length equals 18 residues. CDR3 region: CASSQGLRTGGVGSEAFF. CDR3 in DNA: TGCGCCAGCAGCCAAGGCCTACGGACAGGGGGTGTGGGGTCTGAAGCTTTCTTT.

V gene TRBV2 combines with J gene TRBJ1-3, with TRBD1 matching over 9 bases. This CDR3 has 15 residues. Germline trimming cut 10 bases from V and 2 bases from J; bases unmatched to any gene: 9. In germline, CDR1 is SNHLY, CDR2 FYNNEI. CDR3 loop: CATKTGGNTGNTIYF. CDR3 nucleotides: TGTGCCACCAAAACAGGGGGCAACACTGGAAACACCATATATTTT.

This chain links TRBV7-3 with TRBJ1-1, with 7 bases fitting TRBD1. The CDR3 is 13 amino acids. Germline values: CDR1 SGHTA, CDR2 FQGTGA. Germline trimming cut 3 bases from V and 7 bases from J; bases unmatched to any gene: 5. The CDR3 region has the DNA TGTGCCAGCAGCTTCCGACAGGGTGGTGAAGCTTTCTTT. Translating it yields CASSFRQGGEAFF.

The V and J genes are TRBV4-2 and TRBJ1-1; D possibly corresponds to TRBD1 (6 bases). V was trimmed by 6 bases and J by 0 bases, leaving 17 bases between them. The CDR3 has 16 residues. Germline V lookup: CDR1 LGHNA, CDR2 YNFKEQ. Written as DNA, the CDR3 is TGTGCCAGCAGTCCGGTTGGGGGGGACATGAACACTGAAGCTTTCTTT. Translation gives CASSPVGGDMNTEAFF.

This chain links TRBV27 with TRBJ2-5; tentatively, D is TRBD1 (6 bases). V dropped 1 base and J dropped 5 bases, with 11 bases sitting between them. The CDR3 is 14 amino acids. Germline values: CDR1 MNHEY, CDR2 SMNVEV (reference sequence). CDR3 region: CASSLWGLRETQYF. CDR3 bases: TGTGCCAGCAGTTTATGGGGGCTTAGGGAGACCCAGTACTTC.